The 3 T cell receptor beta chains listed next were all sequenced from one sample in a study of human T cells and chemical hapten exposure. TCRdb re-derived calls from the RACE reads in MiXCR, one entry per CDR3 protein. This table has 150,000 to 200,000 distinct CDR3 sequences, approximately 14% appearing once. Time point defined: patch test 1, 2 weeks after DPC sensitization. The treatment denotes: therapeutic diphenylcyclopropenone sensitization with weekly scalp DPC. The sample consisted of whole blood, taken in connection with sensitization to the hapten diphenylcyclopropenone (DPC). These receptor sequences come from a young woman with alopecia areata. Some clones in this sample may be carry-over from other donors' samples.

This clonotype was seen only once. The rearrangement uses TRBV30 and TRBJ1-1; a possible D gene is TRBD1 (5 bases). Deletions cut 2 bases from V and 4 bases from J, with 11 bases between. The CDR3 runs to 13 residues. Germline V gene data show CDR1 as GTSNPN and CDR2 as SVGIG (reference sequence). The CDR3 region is CAWSSGLGTEAFF. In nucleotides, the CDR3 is TGTGCCTGGAGTTCAGGGTTGGGCACTGAAGCTTTCTTT.

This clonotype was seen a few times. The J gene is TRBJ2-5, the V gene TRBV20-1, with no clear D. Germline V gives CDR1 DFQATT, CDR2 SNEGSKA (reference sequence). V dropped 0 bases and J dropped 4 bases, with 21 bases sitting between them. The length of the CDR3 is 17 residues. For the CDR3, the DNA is TGCAGTGCTAGAGATGTAGTGGGAAGAACTTCGGGAGAGACCCAGTACTTC. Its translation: CSARDVVGRTSGETQYF.

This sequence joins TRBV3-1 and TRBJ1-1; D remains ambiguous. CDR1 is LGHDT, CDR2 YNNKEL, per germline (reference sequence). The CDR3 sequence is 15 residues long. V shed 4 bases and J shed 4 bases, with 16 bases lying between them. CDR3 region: CASSPNALGGTEAFF. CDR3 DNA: TGTGCCAGCAGCCCCAACGCCCTTGGTGGCACTGAAGCTTTCTTT. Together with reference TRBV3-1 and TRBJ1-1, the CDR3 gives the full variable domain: DTAVSQTPKYLVTQMGNDKSIKCEQNLGHDTMYWYKQDSKKFLKIMFSYNNKELIINETVPNRFSPKSPDKAHLNLHINSLELGDSAVYFCASSPNALGGTEAFFGQGTRLTVV.